Reported below is one T cell receptor beta chain. The germline V gene encodes CDR1 SGHTA and CDR2 FQGNSA. Trimming stripped 2 bases from V and 7 bases from J, with 15 bases between. CDR3 size: 14 residues. This entry is derived from a study of blood T cell repertoires in COVID-19. Assay: immunoSEQ multiplex PCR; the TCRdb copy retains only in-frame clones and omits some. The sample lists about 430,000 clones, 70% to 90% occurring once. The sequence was obtained from a young woman who had been exposed to COVID-19. Sequencing used PBMCs or T cells enriched from blood (not recorded which). The chain employs TRBV7-2 and TRBJ2-7, with D unresolved. The CDR3 region is CASSLTIPREEQYF. CDR3 nucleotides: TGTGCCAGCAGCTTAACTATCCCGAGAGAAGAGCAGTACTTC. The complete variable domain, with remaining parts taken from reference TRBV7-2 and TRBJ2-7, reads GAGVSQSPSNKVTEKGKDVELRCDPISGHTALYWYRQSLGQGLEFLIYFQGNSAPDKSGLPSDRFSAERTGGSVSTLTIQRTQQEDSAVYLCASSLTIPREEQYFGPGTRLTVT.